This T cell receptor beta chain was captured in a study of blood T cell repertoires in COVID-19. Study background: The United States, Italy and Spain were the sources of the acute and convalescent COVID-19 samples. The analysed material was cDNA or gDNA that came from T cells, B-cell-depleted T cells, or PBMCs.

Germline CDR1 and CDR2: SQVTM and ANQGSEA. The CDR3 totals 14 residues. V was pared by 2 bases and J by 7 bases, with 17 bases between. Per the study methods: The assay estimated nucleated cells by amplifying reference gene primers. Here immunoSEQ multiplex PCR was the method, and the copy in TCRdb shows in-frame clones only, minus some. From that table come the V and J calls and clone size; the DNA was used to work out D and trimming. The sample consists of some 150,000 clones, approximately 89% of them appearing once. The chain is built from TRBV29-1 and TRBJ2-5; weak D call: TRBD1 (7 bases). Sequenced material: peripheral blood. The clonotype originates from a human donor in a cohort sampled during active COVID-19. The CDR3 spells CSVEPTAGGGTQYF. DNA for the CDR3: TGCAGCGTTGAACCCACGGCAGGGGGAGGGACCCAGTACTTC.